Listed below are T cell receptor beta chains from one sample, sequenced in a study of blood T cell repertoires in COVID-19. The assay was immunoSEQ multiplex PCR, and TCRdb's table has in-frame clones only and misses some. The repertoire holds 150,000 to 200,000 clones, with approximately 80% as singletons. The sequencing input was peripheral blood. These receptors were collected from a human donor in a cohort sampled during active COVID-19. CDR3s leave out the opening cysteine and the closing phenylalanine or tryptophan.

J gene,V gene,CDR3 protein
TRBJ2-7,TRBV18,ASSPPGTGREQY
TRBJ2-2,TRBV7-6,ASSFRTSGRSLTGELF
TRBJ1-2,TRBV24-1,ATSDLSRSYT
TRBJ1-3,TRBV27,ASTRRGSNTIY
TRBJ2-3,TRBV6-5,ASNGPTDTQY
TRBJ2-1,TRBV6-4,ASSETGSTYNEQF
TRBJ2-7,TRBV9,ASSPGNNREYEQY
TRBJ2-1,TRBV4-3,ASSQDSLSYNEQF
TRBJ1-5,TRBV7-2,ASSQDRVSPQH
TRBJ2-7,TRBV6-5,ASSYGDRGLEQY
TRBJ2-7,TRBV28,ASSLSLSGSSYEQY
TRBJ2-1,TRBV9,ASSVAEAGGYNEQF
TRBJ2-7,TRBV7-2,ASSFRDRTYEQY
TRBJ2-5,TRBV5-4,ASSPKWGSQETQY
TRBJ2-2,TRBV6-2/TRBV6-3,ASSPGGGQMNTGELF
TRBJ2-4,TRBV28,ASNAGAKNIQY
TRBJ2-7,TRBV7-9,ASSTGSYEQY
TRBJ2-5,TRBV11-3,ASSLETEETQY
TRBJ2-5,TRBV5-4,ASSLGPGTNQETQY
TRBJ2-3,TRBV4-3,ASSQVREGFTDTQY
TRBJ2-7,TRBV6-4,ASSQREGSYEQY
TRBJ1-4,TRBV6-1,ASSDRVNEKLF
TRBJ2-7,TRBV4-3,ASSQDNGPDYEQY
TRBJ1-3,TRBV7-2,ASSTGPSGNTIY
TRBJ2-7,TRBV5-4,ASSLAREPGEQY
TRBJ2-1,TRBV6-5,ASSYSRASGNNEQF
TRBJ2-7,TRBV6-6,ASRDRGGDEQY
TRBJ2-7,TRBV12-3/TRBV12-4,ASSLESAYEQY
TRBJ1-4,TRBV6-5,ASSPDSLYNEKLF
TRBJ2-5,TRBV5-1,ASSWSWETQY
TRBJ1-5,TRBV11-2,ASSPSYSNQPQH
TRBJ1-6,TRBV30,AWSVGTGWNSPLH
TRBJ2-7,TRBV5-1,ASSLVGTGFDEQY
TRBJ1-4,TRBV7-9,ASSLLRTTGAEKLF
TRBJ2-7,TRBV5-1,ASSLSSGVSSYEQY
TRBJ2-7,TRBV28,ASKGGGLGTYEQY
TRBJ1-1,TRBV9,ASSGQGFRGTEAF
TRBJ1-1,TRBV6-5,ASSYDFDTEAF
TRBJ1-2,TRBV10-3,ATDNATGGYT
TRBJ1-3,TRBV7-2,ASSAATATSGNTIY
TRBJ2-1,TRBV24-1,ATSDRSRVGEQF
TRBJ1-6,TRBV9,ASSVGGVSEAPLH
TRBJ2-1,TRBV28,ASSSGSGLAENEQF
TRBJ1-5,TRBV7-9,ASSLVGTGSGIGQPQH
TRBJ2-5,TRBV7-3,ASSSQGVRETQY
TRBJ2-7,TRBV24-1,ATSDGRDWERY
TRBJ1-1,TRBV7-9,ASSQTGVEAF
TRBJ1-4,TRBV9,ASSEAGTGGEKLF
TRBJ1-2,TRBV2,ASRGDSHNYGYT